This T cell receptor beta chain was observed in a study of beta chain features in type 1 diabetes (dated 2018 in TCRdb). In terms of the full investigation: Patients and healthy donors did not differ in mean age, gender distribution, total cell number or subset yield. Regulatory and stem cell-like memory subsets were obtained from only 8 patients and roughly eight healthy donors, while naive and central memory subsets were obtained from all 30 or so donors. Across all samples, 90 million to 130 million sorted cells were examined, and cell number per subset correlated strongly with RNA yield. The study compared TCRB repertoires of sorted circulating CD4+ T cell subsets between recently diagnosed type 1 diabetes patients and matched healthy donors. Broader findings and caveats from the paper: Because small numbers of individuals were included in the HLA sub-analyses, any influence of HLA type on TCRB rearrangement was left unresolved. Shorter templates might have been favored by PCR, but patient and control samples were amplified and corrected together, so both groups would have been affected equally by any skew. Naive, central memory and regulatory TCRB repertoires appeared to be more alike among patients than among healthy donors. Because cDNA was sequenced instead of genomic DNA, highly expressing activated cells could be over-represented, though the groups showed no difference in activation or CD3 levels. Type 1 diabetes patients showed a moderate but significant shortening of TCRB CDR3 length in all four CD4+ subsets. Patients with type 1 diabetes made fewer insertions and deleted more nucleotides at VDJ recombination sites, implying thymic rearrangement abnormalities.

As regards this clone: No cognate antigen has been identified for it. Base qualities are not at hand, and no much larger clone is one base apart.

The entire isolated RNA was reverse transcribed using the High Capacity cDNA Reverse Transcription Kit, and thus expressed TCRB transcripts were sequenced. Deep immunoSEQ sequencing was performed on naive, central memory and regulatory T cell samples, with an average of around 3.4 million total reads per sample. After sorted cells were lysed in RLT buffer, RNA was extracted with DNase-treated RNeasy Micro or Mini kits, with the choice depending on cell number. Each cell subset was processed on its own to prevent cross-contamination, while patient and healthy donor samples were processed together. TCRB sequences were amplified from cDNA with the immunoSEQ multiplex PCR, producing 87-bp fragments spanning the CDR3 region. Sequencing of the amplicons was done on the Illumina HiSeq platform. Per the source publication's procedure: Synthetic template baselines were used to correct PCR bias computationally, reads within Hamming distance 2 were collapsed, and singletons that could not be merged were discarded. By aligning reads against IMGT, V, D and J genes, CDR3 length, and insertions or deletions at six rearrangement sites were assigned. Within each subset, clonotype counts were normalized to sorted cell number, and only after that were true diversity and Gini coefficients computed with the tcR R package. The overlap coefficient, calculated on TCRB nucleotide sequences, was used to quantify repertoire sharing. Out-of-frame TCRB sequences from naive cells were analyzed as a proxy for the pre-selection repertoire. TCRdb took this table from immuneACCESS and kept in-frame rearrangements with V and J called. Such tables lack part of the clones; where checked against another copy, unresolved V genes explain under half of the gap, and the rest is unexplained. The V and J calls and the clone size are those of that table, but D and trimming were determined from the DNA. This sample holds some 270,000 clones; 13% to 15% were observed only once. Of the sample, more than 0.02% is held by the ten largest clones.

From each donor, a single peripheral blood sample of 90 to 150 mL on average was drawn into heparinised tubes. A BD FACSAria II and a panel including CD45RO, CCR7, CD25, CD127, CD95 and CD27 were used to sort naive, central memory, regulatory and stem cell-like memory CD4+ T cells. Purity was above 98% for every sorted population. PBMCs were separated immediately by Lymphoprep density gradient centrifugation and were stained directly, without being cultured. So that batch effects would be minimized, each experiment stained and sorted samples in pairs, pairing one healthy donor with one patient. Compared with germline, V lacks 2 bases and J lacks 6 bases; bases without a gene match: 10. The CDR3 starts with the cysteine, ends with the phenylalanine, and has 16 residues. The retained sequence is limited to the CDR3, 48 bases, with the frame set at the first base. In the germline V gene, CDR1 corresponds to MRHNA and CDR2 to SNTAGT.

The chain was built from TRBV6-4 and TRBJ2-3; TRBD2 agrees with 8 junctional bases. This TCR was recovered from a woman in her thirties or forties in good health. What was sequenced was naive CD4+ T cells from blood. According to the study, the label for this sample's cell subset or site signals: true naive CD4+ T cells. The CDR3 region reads CASSDVPGGVRDTQYF. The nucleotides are TGTGCCAGCAGTGACGTGCCGGGGGGGGTTCGGGATACGCAGTATTTT.